Here is one TCR beta chain with its context. These data belong to a study of blood T cell repertoires in COVID-19. Study-level information: In each case, the material was cDNA or gDNA derived from T cells, B-cell-depleted T cells, or PBMCs.

The assay was immunoSEQ multiplex PCR, and TCRdb's table has in-frame clones only and misses some. The sample records 250,000 to 300,000 clones, approximately 87% being singletons. Trimming took 4 bases from V and 1 from J, leaving 11 bases between them. Germline CDR1 is SGHNT and CDR2 is YYREEE (reference sequence). The CDR3 is 14 residues long. This TCR derives from a man aged 60 to 69 who had recovered from COVID-19. Sequenced sample: peripheral blood. The J gene is TRBJ1-2, the V gene TRBV5-4; maybe TRBD1 (5 bases). The chain's CDR3 is CASSLRQLNYGYTF. In DNA form, the CDR3 reads TGTGCCAGCAGCCTGCGACAGCTTAACTATGGCTACACCTTC.